Listed here are 17 T cell receptor beta chains from one sample, sequenced in a study of T cell responses to AZD1222 COVID-19 vaccine. The assay was immunoSEQ multiplex PCR, and TCRdb's table has in-frame clones only and misses some. The sample holds 25,000 to 40,000 clones; roughly 90% are singletons and the top ten take 14%. This specimen was peripheral blood, taken 28 days after the second AZD1222 dose. All receptors derive from an adult who received the AZD1222 COVID-19 vaccine.

Here the CDR3 reads CASSPDRAGQPQHF. CDR3 DNA sequence: TGTGCCAGCAGCCCCGACAGGGCGGGTCAGCCCCAGCATTTT. This rearrangement joins TRBV7-3 to TRBJ1-5, with 7 positions matching TRBD1. CDR1 and CDR2 from the germline V gene are SGHTA and FQGTGA. With V trimmed by 5 bases and J by 6 bases, 7 bases remained unmatched. The CDR3 covers 14 residues.

The chain recombines TRBV12-3 or TRBV12-4 with TRBJ1-1; D remains unclear. The length of the CDR3 is 13 residues. The V gene lost 2 bases and the J gene lost 0 bases, with 4 bases spanning the gap. The CDR3 here is CASSLYMNTEAFF. The CDR3 DNA reads as TGTGCCAGCAGTTTATATATGAACACTGAAGCTTTCTTT.

The chain joins TRBV4-2 to TRBJ1-2; the D gene is possibly TRBD1 (5 bases). Germline lookup yields CDR1 LGHNA and CDR2 YNFKEQ. This CDR3 has 15 amino acids. V lost 0 bases, J lost 2 bases, and 10 bases lay in between. CDR3 sequence: CASSQDAGQNYGYTF. CDR3 sequence (DNA): TGTGCCAGCAGCCAAGACGCAGGGCAGAACTATGGCTACACCTTC.

The chain carries TRBV18 and TRBJ2-5, with unresolved D. This CDR3 has 14 residues. Germline lookup yields CDR1 KGHSH and CDR2 LQKENI. The V end was cut by 1 base, the J end by 3 bases, with 9 bases between. CDR3 in amino acids: CASSPRGGEETQYF. The CDR3 bases are TGTGCCAGCTCACCACGTGGTGGGGAAGAGACCCAGTACTTC.

V gene TRBV7-6 combines with J gene TRBJ2-2; D call uncertain. The ends were cut back, 2 bases at V and 0 bases at J, with 10 bases in the middle. Germline V gives CDR1 SGHVS, CDR2 FNYEAQ. The CDR3 spans 16 residues. The CDR3 DNA is TGTGCCAGCAGCTTACAACAAGTCGCGAACACCGGGGAGCTGTTTTTT. Translating gives CASSLQQVANTGELFF.

V is TRBV7-2 and J is TRBJ2-1, with no clear D. In germline, CDR1 is SGHTA, CDR2 FQGNSA. Trimming left V 5 bases short and J 8 bases short, with 13 bases between. The CDR3 sequence is 13 residues long. CDR3: CASSRKKVDEQFF. The CDR3 nucleotides read TGTGCCAGCAGCCGAAAAAAAGTGGATGAGCAGTTCTTC.

The chain couples TRBV6-2 or TRBV6-3 to TRBJ2-2; no definite D call. Between the trimmed V and J ends, which lost 0 bases and 1 base, there was a span of 3 bases. CDR3 size: 14 residues. The germline CDR1 and CDR2 sequences are MNHEY and SVGEGT. The chain's CDR3 is CASSYSGNTGELFF. The CDR3 DNA reads TGTGCCAGCAGTTACTCTGGGAACACCGGGGAGCTGTTTTTT.

The chain couples TRBV30 to TRBJ1-2; 7 bases are a match to TRBD1. Looked up from germline, CDR1 is GTSNPN and CDR2 is SVGIG (reference sequence). This CDR3 contains 14 residues. J was trimmed by 7 bases and V by 3 bases; bases with no gene match: 11. The CDR3 is CAWSPDRVYSGYTF. The DNA of the CDR3 is TGTGCCTGGAGCCCCGACAGGGTGTACTCTGGCTACACCTTC. Together with reference TRBV30 and TRBJ1-2, the CDR3 gives the full variable domain: SQTIHQWPATLVQPVGSPLSLECTVEGTSNPNLYWYRQAAGRGLQLLFYSVGIGQISSEVPQNLSASRPQDRQFILSSKKLLLSDSGFYLCAWSPDRVYSGYTFGSGTRLTVV.

This chain uses TRBV28 with TRBJ1-5; a possible D gene is TRBD1 (5 bases). Looked up from germline, CDR1 is MDHEN and CDR2 is SYDVKM. The ends were cut back, 5 bases at V and 7 bases at J, with 21 bases in the middle. The length of the CDR3 is 16 residues. Here the CDR3 DNA reads TGTGCCAGCAGTCCAAACTTCCAGGGAGTAGGCCAGCCCCAGCATTTT. Protein: CASSPNFQGVGQPQHF.

V usage is TRBV7-9 and J usage is TRBJ2-5, with D unclear. Trimming left V 3 bases short and J 1 base short, with 9 bases between. Germline CDR1 and CDR2: SEHNR and FQNEAQ (reference sequence). This CDR3 has 14 residues. CDR3 region: CASSFTQIQETQYF. The CDR3 region has the DNA TGTGCCAGCAGCTTTACCCAGATCCAAGAGACCCAGTACTTC. The full variable domain, rest sourced from reference TRBV7-9 and TRBJ2-5, is DTGVSQNPRHKITKRGQNVTFRCDPISEHNRLYWYRQTLGQGPEFLTYFQNEAQLEKSRLLSDRFSAERPKGSFSTLEIQRTEQGDSAMYLCASSFTQIQETQYFGPGTRLLVL.

CDR3 loop: CASSARQGRVGAFF. DNA of the CDR3: TGTGCCAGCAGCGCCCGACAGGGGCGGGTAGGAGCTTTCTTT. The chain uses TRBV7-2 and TRBJ1-1; 8 positions agree with TRBD1. V lost 5 bases, J lost 10 bases, and 12 bases stayed unmatched. This CDR3 is built from 14 residues. Germline V lookup: CDR1 SGHTA, CDR2 FQGNSA. Combining the CDR3 with reference TRBV7-2 and TRBJ1-1 gives the whole variable domain GAGVSQSPSNKVTEKGKDVELRCDPISGHTALYWYRQSLGQGLEFLIYFQGNSAPDKSGLPSDRFSAERTGGSVSTLTIQRTQQEDSAVYLCASSARQGRVGAFFGQGTRLTVV.

This clone was detected only a few times. The chain joins TRBV28 to TRBJ1-5; 7 positions agree with TRBD1. The V gene end was trimmed by 7 bases and the J gene end by 2 bases; junction bases not matched to a gene: 8. CDR1 MDHEN and CDR2 SYDVKM come from the germline V gene. The CDR3 sequence is 15 residues long. CDR3: CASNTGGGGNQPQHF. The CDR3 DNA reads TGTGCCAGCAATACTGGAGGGGGCGGCAATCAGCCCCAGCATTTT.

The chain has TRBV7-9 and TRBJ1-4, with D possibly being TRBD1 (5 bases). This CDR3 contains 15 residues. Trimming removed 1 base from V and 7 bases from J, with 13 bases in between. The germline V gene encodes CDR1 SEHNR and CDR2 FQNEAQ (reference sequence). The CDR3: CASSLEGRESEKLFF. The CDR3 coding sequence is TGTGCCAGCAGCTTAGAGGGCAGGGAGAGTGAAAAACTGTTTTTT.

This chain joins TRBV4-3 and TRBJ2-5, with D perhaps being TRBD1 or TRBD2 (5 bases each). Germline CDR1 reads LGHNA; CDR2 reads YSLEER. Trimming removed 4 bases at V and 7 bases at J, with 13 bases between. The CDR3 sequence is 13 residues long. CDR3 nucleotides: TGCGCCAGCAGCCGGGAGTCTCAGGGGACCCAGTACTTC. It translates to CASSRESQGTQYF.

The chain carries TRBV5-1 and TRBJ1-1; D is perhaps TRBD1 (5 bases). Trimming pared 0 bases from V and 6 bases from J, leaving 12 bases between. The germline V gene encodes CDR1 SGHRS and CDR2 YFSETQ. The CDR3 contains 14 residues. For the CDR3, the DNA is TGCGCCAGCAGCTTGGTAGGAGGGGCGGCTGAAGCTTTCTTT. Amino acids: CASSLVGGAAEAFF.

This clone has a handful of counts. The chain combines TRBV28 with TRBJ1-4; 7 nucleotides agree with TRBD1. Germline V CDR1 and CDR2: MDHEN, SYDVKM. There are 16 residues in the CDR3. V shed 6 bases, J shed 1 base, and the junction held 8 bases outside the gene matches. CDR3 protein: CASRKSGQRTNEKLFF. In DNA form, the CDR3 reads TGTGCCAGCAGAAAATCGGGACAGAGAACTAATGAAAAACTGTTTTTT.

The chain combines TRBV12-3 or TRBV12-4 with TRBJ2-7; D might be TRBD2 (5 bases). The CDR3 consists of 13 residues. Trimming shortened V by 9 bases and J by 1 base, and 13 bases separated the two germline ends. CDR3 coding DNA: TGTGCCAGTCCGCTCGAGGGTTCCTACGAGCAGTACTTC. This encodes CASPLEGSYEQYF.